These T cell receptor beta chains were read from a single sample in a study of identical twins. MiXCR, run by TCRdb on the 5' RACE reads, gives a single entry per CDR3 protein. The table lists 500,000 to 650,000 distinct CDR3 sequences, under 25% of them singletons, with about 0.48% in the top ten. This same sample was also taken into another study, of yellow fever vaccine responses in identical twins.

Material for sequencing was CD4+ T cells sorted from blood. Receptors originate from a young woman in good health. Both conserved end residues are part of each CDR3. The D gene is left open where the match is weak. Rows may omit the clone size; those that give it use once, few, many or a size class.

V	D	size	J	CDR3	DNA
TRBV19	NA	NA	TRBJ1-1	CASSNMENTEAFF	TGTGCCAGTAGTAACATGGAGAACACTGAAGCTTTCTTT
TRBV24-1	NA	NA	TRBJ2-1	CATSDSPSGVEYNEQFF	TGTGCCACCAGTGATTCCCCCTCAGGGGTGGAATACAATGAGCAGTTCTTC
TRBV28	TRBD2	few	TRBJ2-1	CASGLADNEQFF	TGTGCCAGCGGACTAGCGGACAATGAGCAGTTCTTC
TRBV27	NA	NA	TRBJ2-3	CASSPVSSGNRRVADTQYF	TGTGCCAGCAGTCCGGTCTCCTCGGGGAACCGCAGGGTCGCAGATACGCAGTATTTT
TRBV11-2	NA	NA	TRBJ2-7	CASSLRLSYEQYF	TGTGCCAGCAGCTTGCGGCTTTCCTACGAGCAGTACTTC
TRBV7-9	NA	NA	TRBJ1-1	CASSLTTRGNTEAFF	TGTGCCAGCAGCTTAACGACACGGGGGAACACTGAAGCTTTCTTT
TRBV20-1	NA	few	TRBJ1-4	CSARALGTNEKLFF	TGCAGTGCTAGAGCCCTGGGAACTAATGAAAAACTGTTTTTT
TRBV20-1	TRBD2	few	TRBJ2-1	CSAIPGTRTNEQFF	TGCAGTGCTATTCCCGGGACTAGGACCAATGAGCAGTTCTTC
TRBV6-2/TRBV6-3	NA	NA	TRBJ2-2	CASSQFFRELFF	TGTGCCAGCAGCCAATTTTTCCGGGAGCTGTTTTTT
TRBV6-5	NA	few	TRBJ2-3	CASSYSNLGSFTDTQYF	TGTGCCAGCAGTTACTCGAACTTGGGGAGTTTCACAGATACGCAGTATTTT
TRBV7-2	NA	few	TRBJ2-1	CASSLVLTGGEQFF	TGTGCCAGCAGCTTAGTACTTACCGGGGGTGAGCAGTTCTTC
TRBV5-1	NA	NA	TRBJ1-1	CASSFGRLKGTEAFF	TGCGCCAGCAGCTTCGGTCGCCTTAAGGGCACTGAAGCTTTCTTT
TRBV2	TRBD2	few	TRBJ2-1	CASTSGSMSYNEQFF	TGTGCCAGCACTAGCGGGAGTATGTCCTACAATGAGCAGTTCTTC
TRBV20-1	NA	NA	TRBJ1-4	CSAIDSVNEKLFF	TGCAGTGCCATAGACAGCGTCAATGAAAAACTGTTTTTT
TRBV25-1	TRBD1	NA	TRBJ1-1	CATLTGAETEAFF	TGTGCCACGTTGACAGGGGCGGAAACTGAAGCTTTCTTT
TRBV20-1	NA	NA	TRBJ2-7	CSARAVNSYEQYF	TGCAGTGCTAGGGCAGTAAACTCCTACGAGCAGTACTTC
TRBV7-2	NA	NA	TRBJ2-5	CASSLLQGPQETQYF	TGTGCCAGCAGCCTATTACAGGGACCCCAAGAGACCCAGTACTTC
TRBV10-3	NA	few	TRBJ2-1	CAISETYNEQFF	TGTGCCATCAGCGAAACATACAATGAGCAGTTCTTC
TRBV24-1	TRBD2	few	TRBJ2-5	CATSALRGGETQYF	TGTGCCACCAGTGCCCTTCGGGGGGGCGAGACCCAGTACTTC
TRBV11-2	TRBD1	NA	TRBJ1-2	CASSSQTGGIGYTF	TGTGCCAGCAGCTCACAGACAGGGGGCATTGGCTACACCTTC
TRBV5-1	NA	NA	TRBJ2-1	CASTGDSYNEQLF	TGCGCCAGCACAGGGGACTCCTACAATGAGCAGCTCTTC
TRBV2	NA	NA	TRBJ2-1	CASSVQDYEQFF	TGTGCCAGCAGTGTACAGGACTATGAGCAGTTCTTC
TRBV15	TRBD2	once	TRBJ2-3	CATSPSGVAGFADTQYF	TGTGCCACCAGTCCCTCCGGCGTAGCGGGATTCGCAGATACGCAGTATTTT
TRBV20-1	TRBD1	few	TRBJ1-6	CSARLGGQIYNSPLHF	TGCAGTGCTAGACTCGGGGGACAGATCTATAATTCACCCCTCCACTTT
TRBV7-9	NA	many	TRBJ2-2	CASSFVQTNTGELFF	TGTGCCAGCAGCTTCGTACAGACGAACACCGGGGAGCTGTTTTTT
TRBV7-9	TRBD1	NA	TRBJ1-1	CASSLAPRTGRDTEAFF	TGTGCCAGCAGCTTAGCCCCAAGGACAGGGAGGGACACTGAAGCTTTCTTT
TRBV12-3/TRBV12-4	TRBD1	NA	TRBJ2-4	CASSLVQGGKNIQYF	TGTGCCAGCAGTTTAGTACAGGGGGGCAAAAACATTCAGTACTTC
TRBV29-1	NA	NA	TRBJ1-1	CSVVGRMNTEAFF	TGCAGCGTTGTCGGCCGAATGAACACTGAAGCTTTCTTT
TRBV6-5	NA	NA	TRBJ2-5	CASSYSKGFGETQYF	TGTGCCAGCAGTTACTCGAAGGGTTTTGGCGAGACCCAGTACTTC
TRBV3-1	NA	NA	TRBJ2-7	CASSQKSYEQYF	TGTGCCAGCAGCCAGAAAAGCTACGAGCAGTACTTC
TRBV19	TRBD2	few	TRBJ2-7	CASSGRALDEQYF	TGTGCCAGTAGCGGGAGGGCCCTCGACGAGCAGTACTTC
TRBV12-3/TRBV12-4	NA	NA	TRBJ2-6	CASSLPGSAFALTF	TGTGCCAGCAGTTTACCCGGATCTGCCTTTGCGCTGACTTTC
TRBV11-2	TRBD2	few	TRBJ2-1	CASSLNTGLAGGPSGFF	TGTGCCAGCAGCTTAAACACGGGACTAGCGGGGGGACCCTCCGGGTTCTTC
TRBV28	NA	NA	TRBJ2-3	CASSFSGTPYTDTQYF	TGTGCCAGCAGTTTCTCCGGGACACCCTACACAGATACGCAGTATTTT
TRBV4-2	TRBD2	NA	TRBJ2-5	CASSQVQPGLAETQYF	TGTGCCAGCAGCCAAGTCCAGCCGGGACTAGCCGAGACCCAGTACTTC
TRBV12-3/TRBV12-4	NA	many	TRBJ2-3	CASSLGGDRANTQYF	TGTGCCAGCAGTTTGGGCGGGGACCGCGCCAATACGCAGTATTTT
TRBV28	NA	NA	TRBJ2-7	CASSFKGEQYF	TGTGCCAGCAGTTTTAAGGGAGAGCAGTACTTC
TRBV12-3/TRBV12-4	TRBD2	few	TRBJ2-1	CASRGTSAHNEQFF	TGTGCCAGCAGAGGGACTAGCGCTCACAATGAGCAGTTCTTC
TRBV24-1	NA	NA	TRBJ1-5	CATSAIIGSFWNQPQHF	TGTGCCACCAGTGCTATTATAGGCTCCTTTTGGAATCAGCCCCAGCATTTT
TRBV10-2	NA	NA	TRBJ1-6	CASSEFSGRGRVNSPLHF	TGCGCCAGCAGTGAGTTCTCCGGGAGGGGAAGGGTTAATTCACCCCTCCACTTT
TRBV28	TRBD2	once	TRBJ2-1	CASSLLSSGGGEQFF	TGTGCCAGCAGTTTATTGTCTAGCGGGGGTGGTGAGCAGTTCTTC
TRBV5-1	TRBD2	NA	TRBJ2-1	CASSLGLAGENEQFF	TGCGCCAGCAGCTTGGGGCTAGCGGGAGAAAATGAGCAGTTCTTC
TRBV11-2	NA	NA	TRBJ2-5	CASSLALYQETQYF	TGTGCCAGCAGCTTAGCTCTCTATCAAGAGACCCAGTACTTC
TRBV18	NA	few	TRBJ2-3	CASSPLNTDTQYF	TGTGCCAGCTCACCTCTGAACACAGATACGCAGTATTTT
TRBV6-1	TRBD2	NA	TRBJ2-7	CASTAGTSTYEQYF	TGTGCCAGCACCGCCGGGACTAGTACCTACGAGCAGTACTTC
TRBV28	NA	NA	TRBJ2-1	CASSPPRGARKEQFF	TGTGCCAGCAGTCCCCCCCGGGGGGCCCGTAAAGAGCAGTTCTTC
TRBV7-6	NA	few	TRBJ1-6	CASSLERGWGSPLHF	TGTGCCAGCAGCTTAGAAAGAGGATGGGGTTCACCCCTCCACTTT
TRBV7-9	TRBD2	few	TRBJ2-1	CASSLGLAGESEFF	TGTGCCAGCAGCTTAGGGCTAGCGGGAGAGTCGGAGTTCTTC
TRBV12-3/TRBV12-4	TRBD2	many	TRBJ2-5	CASSFSGGATQYF	TGTGCCAGCAGTTTTAGCGGGGGGGCGACCCAGTACTTC
TRBV7-2	NA	few	TRBJ2-2	CASSLAPATSRGTGELFF	TGTGCCAGCAGCTTAGCCCCCGCGACTAGTAGGGGTACCGGGGAGCTGTTTTTT
TRBV14	NA	few	TRBJ2-6	CASSQEISGANVLTF	TGTGCCAGCAGCCAAGAGATCTCTGGGGCCAACGTCCTGACTTTC
TRBV7-9	TRBD1	few	TRBJ2-1	CASSLQGLSYNEQFF	TGTGCCAGCAGCCTACAGGGGCTCTCCTACAATGAGCAGTTCTTC
TRBV6-1	TRBD2	NA	TRBJ2-3	CASKPIAGSPDTQYF	TGTGCCAGCAAACCCATAGCGGGGAGCCCAGATACGCAGTATTTT
TRBV2	TRBD1	NA	TRBJ2-7	CASYRDRVDEQHF	TGTGCCAGCTACCGGGACAGGGTAGATGAGCAGCACTTC
TRBV3-1	NA	few	TRBJ2-3	CASSRSGRATDTQYF	TGTGCCAGCAGCCGCTCCGGCAGGGCCACAGATACGCAGTATTTT
TRBV5-1	TRBD2	NA	TRBJ2-1	CASSLEVGLAGNEQFF	TGCGCCAGCAGCTTGGAAGTGGGACTAGCTGGCAATGAGCAGTTCTTC
TRBV5-4	NA	few	TRBJ1-4	CASMKETRNEKLFF	TGTGCCAGCATGAAGGAGACAAGAAATGAAAAACTGTTTTTT